The entry that follows covers one TCR beta chain sequence. Per the original methods: Researchers report that nucleated cell counts were estimated from reference gene primer amplification. The table came from immunoSEQ multiplex PCR; TCRdb's copy has only in-frame clones and leaves some out. V and J calls and clone size are those listed in that table; D and trimming were worked out from the DNA. The data hold about 300,000 clones, with approximately 91% observed a single time. Enrolled during active infection, Seattle patients were then followed longitudinally. This entry comes from a study of blood T cell repertoires in COVID-19. In the study overall: COVID-19 samples from acute and convalescent phases originated in the United States, Italy and Spain. From T cells, B-cell-depleted T cells, or PBMCs came the material, which was cDNA or gDNA.

The TCR comes from a young woman with COVID-19, enrolled during active disease. The sample consisted of peripheral blood.

CDR3 region: CASSSGQTRSGNTIYF. The CDR3 bases are TGTGCCAGCAGCTCGGGACAGACACGCTCTGGAAACACCATATATTTT. V is TRBV7-2 and J is TRBJ1-3; 7 bases align to TRBD1. The length of the CDR3 is 16 residues. Per germline, CDR1 SGHTA and CDR2 FQGNSA. V shed 4 bases, J shed 0 bases, and the junction held 6 bases outside the gene matches.